Given below is one T cell receptor (beta chain) in context. Its binding antigen is unknown. No base-level quality is on record; no much larger clone is a single base apart. The sample's time point label, in plain terms: blood sample drawn before combined kidney and bone marrow transplant. Thawed PBMCs were FACS-sorted into unstimulated Tregs (CD4+CD25+CD127-), CD4+ non-Tregs (CD4+CD25-), CD4 cells and CD8 cells. Prior to Treg sorting, thawed PBMCs were rested overnight with about 210 IU/ml IL-2 at 37 degrees C. Several combined kidney and bone marrow transplant recipients from the ITN036ST trial were included as patients, and samples were available only from these trial subjects. Healthy control blood was processed to PBMCs with a Ficoll density gradient and then cryopreserved, whereas patient PBMCs were collected both before and after transplant. This specimen comes from a study of Tregs in tolerant kidney transplant recipients (dated by TCRdb to between 2018 and 2021). Regarding the complete study: The transplants used related donors along with nonmyeloablative bone marrow transplantation, and in the human trials mixed chimerism was transient. The study applied TCRbeta sequencing to find donor-specific regulatory T cells before combined kidney and bone marrow transplantation and then followed those same cells after transplant.

The full study reports these points: Because only a small number of patients were included, the study had limitations, and the results will need to be validated in larger populations as well as under other immunosuppression protocols. Expanding Tregs with activated donor B cells appeared to identify the most biologically relevant and donor-specific TCRbeta repertoire. Although technical replication error seemed to be minimal, the question of biological reproducibility was not addressed directly. Donor-specific Treg expansion exceeded global Treg expansion in tolerant patients, suggesting antigen-driven rather than nonspecific expansion. For some patients the PCR primers changed over time, which made it impossible to compare the samples from those patients at the nucleotide level.

For TCRbeta CDR3 sequencing, genomic DNA was extracted from sorted cells using the QIAGEN DNeasy Blood and Tissue Kit. Through immunoSEQ, high-throughput TCRbeta CDR3 sequencing was done commercially, including PCR amplification with internal controls and bias correction. Concerning the study's data processing: Unique productive TCRbeta sequences were defined by CDR3 nucleotide sequence when primers matched and otherwise by CDR3 amino acid sequence together with Vbeta and Jbeta genes. Sorting error was corrected by removing sequences shared between sorted populations at a frequency ratio of 2:1 or less, and the remaining shared sequences were assigned to the higher population. Sequences were defined as donor-reactive when expanded at least 5-fold in CFSE-low cells versus unstimulated cells and present at a frequency of at least 0.01% in CFSE-low cells. Jensen-Shannon divergence, calculated on the top 100 TCRbeta sequences ranked by frequency, was used to quantify repertoire divergence. For any sample with multiple sequencing runs, sorting error was corrected in each run separately before the runs were pooled. The table was pulled from immuneACCESS by TCRdb, which kept in-frame rearrangements only. Such tables lose some clones; where checked, under half of the loss comes from unresolved V genes, and the rest has no known cause. Clonal size and the V and J genes are those of that table, whereas D and trimming came from the DNA. This sample comprises approximately 60,000 clones, 98% of them detected only once. The ten largest clones represent around 0.3% of the sample.

The TCR originated in a human donor who received a combined kidney and bone marrow transplant. Sequenced here: Tregs from blood, sampled before the transplant.

The CDR3 protein: CANPEALTYGYTF. The sequenced DNA: TGTGCCAATCCTGAGGCCTTGACCTATGGCTACACCTTC. Recombination connected TRBV2 to TRBJ1-2; no D gene can be assigned with confidence. Cut back by 10 bases and 4 bases, the V and J ends lie 16 bases apart. Sequences SNHLY (CDR1) and FYNNEI (CDR2) are obtained from the germline V gene. The CDR3 has 13 amino acids, counting the end cysteine and phenylalanine. The entry retains the CDR3 DNA only, 39 bases that are in frame from base 1.